The rows below give T cell receptor beta chains drawn from one sample of a study of blood T cell repertoires in COVID-19. Produced via immunoSEQ multiplex PCR; TCRdb's table is partial and in-frame only. The data contain approximately 320,000 clones, about 87% of them singletons. The source material was PBMCs or T cells enriched from blood (not recorded which). Every receptor here comes from a woman aged 18-30 years who had recovered from COVID-19. Both conserved end residues are part of each CDR3. A D gene is named only where the DNA matches it firmly. The size of a clone is reported for some rows only, either as once, few or many, or as a class for expanded clones.

d_call cdr3_length j_call v_call clone_size cdr3_aa cdr3_nt
. 19 TRBJ2-4 TRBV6-1 . CASSEALAGHWLAKNIQYF TGTGCCAGCAGTGAAGCGCTGGCAGGGCATTGGCTAGCCAAAAACATTCAGTACTTC
. 14 TRBJ2-7 TRBV28 once CASSLHRDSYEQYF TGTGCCAGCAGTTTACACAGGGACTCCTACGAGCAGTACTTC
. 15 TRBJ1-2 TRBV13 . CASSLGKGENYGYTF TGTGCCAGCAGCTTAGGCAAGGGGGAGAACTATGGCTACACCTTC
TRBD1 14 TRBJ1-4 TRBV6-5 . CASSSTGGIQKLFF TGTGCCAGCAGTTCGACAGGGGGCATCCAAAAACTGTTTTTT
. 15 TRBJ2-1 TRBV4-3 few CASSQDGGVYNEQFF TGCGCCAGCAGCCAAGACGGCGGGGTCTACAATGAGCAGTTCTTC
. 12 TRBJ1-2 TRBV24-1 few CATSEGGYGYTF TGTGCCACCAGTGAAGGGGGCTATGGCTACACCTTC
TRBD1 14 TRBJ2-1 TRBV6-5 . CASRGTGPANEQFF TGTGCCAGCAGGGGGACAGGGCCGGCCAATGAGCAGTTCTTC
TRBD2 17 TRBJ2-1 TRBV5-1 . CASSSGRWAGGIDEQFF TGCGCCAGCAGCTCTGGCCGTTGGGCGGGAGGGATCGATGAGCAGTTCTTC
TRBD1 17 TRBJ1-1 TRBV3-1/TRBV3-2 . CASSQFGTGKLNTEAFF TGTGCCAGCAGCCAATTCGGGACAGGAAAGCTGAACACTGAAGCTTTCTTT
. 15 TRBJ2-5 TRBV6-2/TRBV6-3 . CASSTPNRVSGSQYF TGTGCCAGCAGTACCCCCAACAGGGTATCAGGGTCCCAGTACTTC
. 17 TRBJ1-6 TRBV2 . CASSRFQDRLSNSPLHF TGTGCCAGCAGCCGATTTCAGGACAGACTATCGAATTCACCCCTCCACTTT
TRBD1 14 TRBJ1-6 TRBV5-6 . CASNSRQGHSPLHF TGTGCCAGCAACTCTCGACAGGGTCATTCACCCCTCCACTTT
. 14 TRBJ1-3 TRBV10-3 . CAISESAVGNTIYF TGTGCCATCAGTGAGTCGGCAGTCGGAAACACCATATATTTT
TRBD2 15 TRBJ2-3 TRBV28 . CASSPQLAGADTQYF TGTGCCAGCAGTCCTCAACTAGCGGGAGCAGATACGCAGTATTTT
TRBD1 16 TRBJ1-5 TRBV7-2 . CASSLVGGNSNQPQHF TGTGCCAGCAGCTTAGTAGGGGGCAATAGCAATCAGCCCCAGCATTTT
TRBD1 14 TRBJ1-2 TRBV10-3 . CAISVQGESYGYTF TGTGCCATCAGTGTACAGGGGGAGAGCTATGGCTACACCTTC
. 13 TRBJ1-6 TRBV28 . CASSLFRNSPLHF TGTGCCAGCAGTTTATTTCGGAATTCACCCCTCCACTTT
. 14 TRBJ1-1 TRBV28 few CASSSGGPNTEAFF TGTGCCAGCAGCTCAGGAGGGCCGAACACTGAAGCTTTCTTT
TRBD2 14 TRBJ2-1 TRBV7-2 once CASSVAGGPVEQFF TGTGCCAGCAGCGTAGCGGGGGGGCCTGTTGAGCAGTTCTTC
. 13 TRBJ2-7 TRBV28 . CASSQGTKYEQYF TGTGCCAGCAGCCAAGGGACAAAGTACGAGCAGTACTTC
. 11 TRBJ2-7 TRBV5-1 . CASSSVYEQYF TGCGCCAGCAGCTCCGTCTACGAGCAGTACTTC
TRBD1 14 TRBJ1-2 TRBV7-2 . CASSQRDSPEGYTF TGTGCCAGCAGCCAAAGGGACAGCCCGGAGGGCTACACCTTC
TRBD1 14 TRBJ1-1 TRBV29-1 . CSAAGTGTSTEAFF TGCAGCGCCGCCGGGACAGGGACCTCCACTGAAGCTTTCTTT
TRBD2 14 TRBJ2-1 TRBV19 . CASSILLADNEQFF TGTGCCAGTAGTATATTACTAGCGGACAATGAGCAGTTCTTC
TRBD1 12 TRBJ1-2 TRBV12-3/TRBV12-4 . CASSARQGGYTF TGTGCCAGCAGTGCCCGACAGGGAGGCTACACCTTC
. 13 TRBJ2-1 TRBV7-7 . CASSLGLGGEQFF TGTGCCAGCAGCTTGGGGCTGGGTGGTGAGCAGTTCTTC
. 14 TRBJ1-5 TRBV9 . CASSVGAGNQPQHF TGTGCCAGCAGCGTAGGAGCGGGCAATCAGCCCCAGCATTTT
. 13 TRBJ2-1 TRBV11-3 once CASSLDLYNEQFF TGTGCCAGCAGCTTAGATCTGTACAATGAGCAGTTCTTC
. 14 TRBJ2-3 TRBV5-6 . CASSGWEVVDTQYF TGTGCCAGCTCGGGGTGGGAAGTTGTAGATACGCAGTATTTT
. 16 TRBJ2-1 TRBV30 . CAWSPPQRVTYNEQFF TGTGCCTGGAGTCCCCCTCAGCGCGTAACCTACAATGAGCAGTTCTTC
TRBD2 15 TRBJ2-5 TRBV30 . CAWSRLAGVGVAQYF TGTGCCTGGAGTCGGCTAGCGGGGGTTGGGGTGGCCCAGTACTTC
. 13 TRBJ1-1 TRBV6-5 . CASSRDRFTEAFF TGTGCCAGCAGTCGCGATCGTTTCACTGAAGCTTTCTTT
TRBD1 17 TRBJ2-5 TRBV28 . CASSLSGWTGGQETQYF TGTGCCAGCAGTTTATCGGGGTGGACAGGGGGACAAGAGACCCAGTACTTC
. 14 TRBJ1-4 TRBV2 once CASSLQGPGEKLFF TGTGCCAGCAGTCTACAGGGTCCGGGGGAAAAACTGTTTTTT
. 17 TRBJ2-2 TRBV5-1 . CASSFSWGHPNTGELFF TGCGCCAGCAGCTTTTCCTGGGGGCACCCGAACACCGGGGAGCTGTTTTTT
TRBD1 15 TRBJ1-2 TRBV11-1 . CASSVDRGVPFGYTF TGTGCCAGCAGCGTAGACAGGGGAGTCCCTTTTGGCTACACCTTC
. 12 TRBJ1-1 TRBV2 few CASMQGFTEAFF TGTGCCAGCATGCAGGGTTTCACTGAAGCTTTCTTT
TRBD2 14 TRBJ2-1 TRBV18 . CASSSSGGYNEQFF TGTGCCAGCTCTTCCAGCGGGGGTTACAATGAGCAGTTCTTC
. 15 TRBJ2-3 TRBV3-1/TRBV3-2 . CASSQDLARSDTQYF TGTGCCAGCAGCCAAGATCTCGCCAGGTCAGATACGCAGTATTTT
. 19 TRBJ2-3 TRBV7-9 . CASSFEKGALRPSTDTQYF TGTGCCAGCAGCTTTGAGAAGGGAGCACTTCGACCTAGCACAGATACGCAGTATTTT
. 15 TRBJ1-1 TRBV30 . CAWSEEVAGGVEAFF TGTGCCTGGAGTGAGGAGGTCGCGGGGGGGGTTGAAGCTTTCTTT
. 14 TRBJ1-5 TRBV2 . CASSGAQGGQPQHF TGTGCCAGCAGTGGGGCTCAGGGTGGTCAGCCCCAGCATTTT
TRBD2 14 TRBJ2-1 TRBV4-3 . CASSQLAGASEQFF TGCGCCAGCAGCCAACTAGCGGGAGCTAGTGAGCAGTTCTTC
. 15 TRBJ2-1 TRBV5-6 . CASSLKRSSYNEQFF TGTGCCAGCAGCCTTAAACGGAGCTCCTACAATGAGCAGTTCTTC
. 12 TRBJ1-1 TRBV6-5 few CASSYPITEAFF TGTGCCAGCAGTTACCCCATCACTGAAGCTTTCTTT
. 16 TRBJ2-6 TRBV11-1 once CASSRTRSSGANVLTF TGTGCCAGCAGCCGTACTCGGAGCTCTGGGGCCAACGTCCTGACTTTC
. 10 TRBJ1-2 TRBV20-1 once CSAQGSGYTF TGCAGTGCTCAGGGCTCTGGCTACACCTTC
TRBD1 14 TRBJ2-7 TRBV13 . CATRNRGFSYEQYF TGTGCTACCCGCAACAGGGGTTTCTCCTACGAGCAGTACTTC
. 14 TRBJ1-5 TRBV6-5 . CASSSRGGNQPQHF TGTGCCAGCAGTTCAAGGGGTGGCAATCAGCCCCAGCATTTT
. 11 TRBJ1-1 TRBV29-1 few CSAEAGTEAFF TGCAGCGCTGAAGCGGGCACTGAAGCTTTCTTT
. 14 TRBJ1-5 TRBV7-2 . CASSPEGGNQPQHF TGTGCCAGCAGCCCCGAGGGAGGCAATCAGCCCCAGCATTTT
TRBD2 17 TRBJ2-2 TRBV7-2 . CASSLDAGGPGTGELFF TGTGCCAGCAGCTTAGACGCGGGAGGGCCTGGCACCGGGGAGCTGTTTTTT
TRBD1 13 TRBJ1-2 TRBV18 few CASSPQGIYGYTF TGTGCCAGCTCTCCACAGGGGATCTATGGCTACACCTTC
. 15 TRBJ2-7 TRBV4-2 . CASSPELGGSYEQYF TGTGCCAGCAGCCCCGAGTTAGGGGGTTCCTACGAGCAGTACTTC
. 16 TRBJ2-1 TRBV9 . CASSARGAGDYNEQFF TGTGCCAGCAGCGCCCGGGGGGCGGGAGACTACAATGAGCAGTTCTTC